This T cell receptor (beta chain) emerged from a study of blood T cells in healthy people across ages. The second PCR ran about 6 to 12 cycles with a sample-barcoded 5' primer and J-beta primers. TCRdb recomputed calls from the 5' RACE reads with MiXCR, one row per CDR3 protein. The sample holds 650,000 to 1,000,000 distinct CDR3 sequences, about 37% seen once. The CDR3 covers 14 residues. V was clipped by 5 bases and J by 8 bases; unmatched bases: 7. The genes are TRBV12-3 or TRBV12-4 and TRBJ1-4; 8 bases align to TRBD1. The TCR was taken from a man between 18 and 29 years old in good health. Input material: blood. CDR3 loop: CASSAPGGREKLFF. The CDR3 region has the DNA TGTGCCAGCAGTGCACCAGGGGGCAGGGAAAAACTGTTTTTT.